This TCR beta chain was identified in a study of blood T cell repertoires in COVID-19. Study at large: Donors in the United States, Italy and Spain gave samples during acute or convalescent COVID-19. PBMCs, B-cell-depleted T cells, or T cells were the source of the cDNA or gDNA that made up the material.

Germline values: CDR1 SEHNR, CDR2 FQNEAQ (reference sequence). With 1 base removed from V and 4 bases from J, the gap between germline ends came to 14 bases. The CDR3 totals 16 residues. TCRdb keeps only in-frame clones here, not all; method: immunoSEQ multiplex PCR. This table has around 100,000 clones, approximately 84% appearing once. This receptor was identified in a human donor in a cohort sampled during active COVID-19. Sequences were obtained from peripheral blood. This chain joins TRBV7-9 and TRBJ2-1; tentatively, D is TRBD1 (5 bases). CDR3 sequence (DNA): TGTGCCAGCAGCTTAGTCGGCCAGGGCCCTTACAATGAGCAGTTCTTC. Its protein is CASSLVGQGPYNEQFF.